The clone carrying this TCR beta chain was counted between two and nine times. Per germline, CDR1 LGHNA and CDR2 YSLEER. CDR3 length equals 15 residues. Germline trimming cut 6 bases from V and 2 bases from J; bases unmatched to any gene: 5. Sequencing targeted expressed TCRB transcripts, as all isolated RNA had been reverse transcribed. Sequencing used immunoSEQ multiplex PCR; TCRdb keeps in-frame clones, though not all of them. The data show 970,000 or so clones, roughly 15% seen once. The data originate from a study of beta chain features in type 1 diabetes. The chain links TRBV4-3 to TRBJ2-3; 10 bases align to TRBD2. Sample: naive CD4+ T cells from blood. This clonotype was sampled from a young woman in good health. CDR3 DNA: TGCGCCAGCAGAAGGACTAGCGGATACACAGATACGCAGTATTTT. The encoded protein is CASRRTSGYTDTQYF.